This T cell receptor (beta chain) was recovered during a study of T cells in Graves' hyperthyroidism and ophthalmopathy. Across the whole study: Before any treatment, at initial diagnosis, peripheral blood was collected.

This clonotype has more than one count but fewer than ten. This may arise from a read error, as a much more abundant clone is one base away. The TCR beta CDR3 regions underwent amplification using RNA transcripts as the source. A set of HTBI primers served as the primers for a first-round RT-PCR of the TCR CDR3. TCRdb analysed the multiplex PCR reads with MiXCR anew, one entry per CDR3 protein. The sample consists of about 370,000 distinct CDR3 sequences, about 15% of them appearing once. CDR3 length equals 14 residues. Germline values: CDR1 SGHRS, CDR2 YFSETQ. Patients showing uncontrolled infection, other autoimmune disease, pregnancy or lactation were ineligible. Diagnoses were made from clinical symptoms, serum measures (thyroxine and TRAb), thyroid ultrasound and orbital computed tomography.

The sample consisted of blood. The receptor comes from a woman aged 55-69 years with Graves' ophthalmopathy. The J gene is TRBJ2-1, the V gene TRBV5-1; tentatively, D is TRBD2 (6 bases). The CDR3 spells CASRLETRSNEQFF. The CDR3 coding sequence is TGCGCCAGCAGATTGGAGACTAGGTCAAATGAGCAGTTCTTC.